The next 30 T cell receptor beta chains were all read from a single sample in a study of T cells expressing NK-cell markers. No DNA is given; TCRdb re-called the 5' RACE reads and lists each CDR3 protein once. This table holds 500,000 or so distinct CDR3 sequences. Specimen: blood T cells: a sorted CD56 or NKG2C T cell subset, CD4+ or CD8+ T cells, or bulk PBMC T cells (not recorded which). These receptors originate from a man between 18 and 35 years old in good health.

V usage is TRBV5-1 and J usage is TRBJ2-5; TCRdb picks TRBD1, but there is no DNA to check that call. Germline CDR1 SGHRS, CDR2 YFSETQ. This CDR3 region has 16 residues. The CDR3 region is CASSLEPTARGETQYF.

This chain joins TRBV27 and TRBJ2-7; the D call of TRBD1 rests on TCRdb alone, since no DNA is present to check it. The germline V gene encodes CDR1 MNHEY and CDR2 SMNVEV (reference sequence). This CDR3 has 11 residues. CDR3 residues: CASSSTGEQYF.

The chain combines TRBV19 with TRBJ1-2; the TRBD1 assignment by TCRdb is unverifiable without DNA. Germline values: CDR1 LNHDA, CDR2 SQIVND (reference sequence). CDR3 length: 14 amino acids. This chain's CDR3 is CASSAAGTTLGMHF.

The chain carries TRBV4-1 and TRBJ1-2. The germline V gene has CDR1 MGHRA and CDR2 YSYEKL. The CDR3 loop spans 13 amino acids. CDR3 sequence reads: CASSQAGLYGYTF.

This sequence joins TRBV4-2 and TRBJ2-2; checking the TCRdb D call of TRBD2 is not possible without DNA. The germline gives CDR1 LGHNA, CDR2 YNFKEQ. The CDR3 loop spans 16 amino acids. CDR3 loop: CASSQDLAGGLGELFF.

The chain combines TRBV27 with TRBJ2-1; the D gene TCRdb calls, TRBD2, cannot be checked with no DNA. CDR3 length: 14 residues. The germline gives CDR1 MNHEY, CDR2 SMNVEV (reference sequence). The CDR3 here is CASKGLRVSNEQFF.

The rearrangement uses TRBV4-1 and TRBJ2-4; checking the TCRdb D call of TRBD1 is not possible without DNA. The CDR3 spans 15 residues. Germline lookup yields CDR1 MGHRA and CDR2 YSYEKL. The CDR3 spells CASSQDRQGPNIQYF.

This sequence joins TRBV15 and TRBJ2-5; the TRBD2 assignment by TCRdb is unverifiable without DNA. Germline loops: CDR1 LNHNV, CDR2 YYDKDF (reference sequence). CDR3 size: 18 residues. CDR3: CATSTRTLAVRVGETQYF. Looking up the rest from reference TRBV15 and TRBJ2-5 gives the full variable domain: DAMVIQNPRYQVTQFGKPVTLSCSQTLNHNVMYWYQQKSSQAPKLLFHYYDKDFNNEADTPDNFQSRRPNTSFCFLDIRSPGLGDTAMYLCATSTRTLAVRVGETQYFGPGTRLLVL.

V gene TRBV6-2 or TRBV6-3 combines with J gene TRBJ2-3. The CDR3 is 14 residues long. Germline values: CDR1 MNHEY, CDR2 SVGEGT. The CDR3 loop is CASSYPDPTDTQYF.

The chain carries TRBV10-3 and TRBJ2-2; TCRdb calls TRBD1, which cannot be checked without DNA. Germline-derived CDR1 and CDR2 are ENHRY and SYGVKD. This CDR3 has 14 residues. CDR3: CATLDSANTGELFF.

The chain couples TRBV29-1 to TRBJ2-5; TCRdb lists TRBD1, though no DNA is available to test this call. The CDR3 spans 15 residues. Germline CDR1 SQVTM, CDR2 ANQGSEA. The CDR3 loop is CSVVGAQGDGETQYF.

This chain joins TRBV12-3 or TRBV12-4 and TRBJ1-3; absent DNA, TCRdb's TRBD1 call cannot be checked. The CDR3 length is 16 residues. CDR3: CASSLFAGTGGNTIYF.

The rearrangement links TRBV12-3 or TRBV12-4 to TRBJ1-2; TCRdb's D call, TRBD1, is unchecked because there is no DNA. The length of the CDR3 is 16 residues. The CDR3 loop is CASSFDRGPINYGYTF.

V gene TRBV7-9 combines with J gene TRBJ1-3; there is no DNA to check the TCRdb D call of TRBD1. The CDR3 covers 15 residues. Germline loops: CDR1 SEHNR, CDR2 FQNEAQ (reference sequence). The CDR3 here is CATLTGENSGNTIYF.

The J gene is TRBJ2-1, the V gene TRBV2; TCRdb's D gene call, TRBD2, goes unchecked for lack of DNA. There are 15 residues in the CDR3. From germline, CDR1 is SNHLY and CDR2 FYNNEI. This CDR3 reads CASSSSGRVWNEQFF.

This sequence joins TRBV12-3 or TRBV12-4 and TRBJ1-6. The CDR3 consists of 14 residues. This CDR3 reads CASSLDGLWSPLHF.

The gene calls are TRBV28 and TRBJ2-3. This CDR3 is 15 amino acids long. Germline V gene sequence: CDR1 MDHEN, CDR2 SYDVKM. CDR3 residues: CASSFQTRSTDTQYF.

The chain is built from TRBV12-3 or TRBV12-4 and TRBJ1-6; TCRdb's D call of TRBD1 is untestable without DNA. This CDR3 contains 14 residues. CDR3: CARAAARWNSPLHF.

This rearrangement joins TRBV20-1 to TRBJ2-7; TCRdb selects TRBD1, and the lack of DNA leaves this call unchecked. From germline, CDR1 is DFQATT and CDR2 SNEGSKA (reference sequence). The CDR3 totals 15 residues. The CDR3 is CSARSRQDPSYEQYF.

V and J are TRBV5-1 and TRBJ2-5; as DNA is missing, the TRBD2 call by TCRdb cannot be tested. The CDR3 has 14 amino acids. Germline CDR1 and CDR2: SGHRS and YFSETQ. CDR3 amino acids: CASSLAGGWETQYF. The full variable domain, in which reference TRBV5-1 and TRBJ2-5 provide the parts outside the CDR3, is KAGVTQTPRYLIKTRGQQVTLSCSPISGHRSVSWYQQTPGQGLQFLFEYFSETQRNKGNFPGRFSGRQFSNSRSEMNVSTLELGDSALYLCASSLAGGWETQYFGPGTRLLVL.

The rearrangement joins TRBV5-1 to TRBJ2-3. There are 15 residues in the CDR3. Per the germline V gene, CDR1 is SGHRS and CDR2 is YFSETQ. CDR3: CASSLRGTSTDTQYF.

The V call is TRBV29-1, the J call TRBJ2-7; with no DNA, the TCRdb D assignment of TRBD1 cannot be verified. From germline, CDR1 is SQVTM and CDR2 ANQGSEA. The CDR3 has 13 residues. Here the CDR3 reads CSVEGTGTYEQYF.

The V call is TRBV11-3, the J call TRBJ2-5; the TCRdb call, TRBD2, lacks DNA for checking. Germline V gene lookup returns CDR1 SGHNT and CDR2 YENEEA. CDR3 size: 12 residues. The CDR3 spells CASSLETLSQYF.

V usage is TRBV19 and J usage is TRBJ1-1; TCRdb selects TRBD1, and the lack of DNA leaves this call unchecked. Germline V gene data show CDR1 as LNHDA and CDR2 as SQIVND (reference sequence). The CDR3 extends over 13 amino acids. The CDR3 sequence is CASTSGGRTEAFF.

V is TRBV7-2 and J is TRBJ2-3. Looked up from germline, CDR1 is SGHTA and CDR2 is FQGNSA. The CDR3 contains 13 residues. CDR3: CASSTYAADTQYF. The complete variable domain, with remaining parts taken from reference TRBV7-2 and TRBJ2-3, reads GAGVSQSPSNKVTEKGKDVELRCDPISGHTALYWYRQSLGQGLEFLIYFQGNSAPDKSGLPSDRFSAERTGGSVSTLTIQRTQQEDSAVYLCASSTYAADTQYFGPGTRLTVL.

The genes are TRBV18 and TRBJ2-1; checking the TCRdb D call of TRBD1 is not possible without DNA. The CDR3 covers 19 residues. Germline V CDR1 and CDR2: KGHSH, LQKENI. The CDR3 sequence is CASSPLGPGTGSGNNEQFF.

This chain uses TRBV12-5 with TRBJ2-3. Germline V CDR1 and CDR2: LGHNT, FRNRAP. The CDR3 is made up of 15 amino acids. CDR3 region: CASGSQKTSTDTQYF.

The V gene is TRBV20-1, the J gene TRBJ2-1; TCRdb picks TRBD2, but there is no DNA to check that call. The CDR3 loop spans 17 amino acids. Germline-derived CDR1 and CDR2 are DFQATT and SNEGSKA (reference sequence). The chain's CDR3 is CSARDPSGRAGYNEQFF.

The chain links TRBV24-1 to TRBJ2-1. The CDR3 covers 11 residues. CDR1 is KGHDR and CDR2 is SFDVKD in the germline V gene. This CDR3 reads CATSVKSEQFF.

The CDR3 sequence is CASSYGSTDTQYF. The chain recombines TRBV12-3 or TRBV12-4 with TRBJ2-3. The CDR3 is 13 amino acids.